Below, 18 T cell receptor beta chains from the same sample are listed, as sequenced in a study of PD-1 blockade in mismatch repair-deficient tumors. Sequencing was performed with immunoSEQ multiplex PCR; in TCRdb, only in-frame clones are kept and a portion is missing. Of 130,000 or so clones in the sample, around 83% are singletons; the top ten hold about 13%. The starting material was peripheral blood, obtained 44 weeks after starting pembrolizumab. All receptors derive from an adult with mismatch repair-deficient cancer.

CDR3 in DNA: TGCGCCAGCAGCTTGGCAGCGGGAGGGCTGCATGAGCAGTTCTTC. This codes for CASSLAAGGLHEQFF. The J gene is TRBJ2-1, the V gene TRBV5-1, with TRBD2 matching over 10 bases. V was pared by 0 bases and J by 8 bases, with 5 bases of the junction left unmatched. The CDR3 spans 15 residues. Germline CDR1 is SGHRS and CDR2 is YFSETQ.

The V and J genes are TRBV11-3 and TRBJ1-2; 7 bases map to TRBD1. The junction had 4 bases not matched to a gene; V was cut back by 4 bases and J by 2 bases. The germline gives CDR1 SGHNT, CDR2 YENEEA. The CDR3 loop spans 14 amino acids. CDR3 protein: CASSSTGKNYGYTF. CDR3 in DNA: TGTGCCAGCAGCTCGACAGGGAAGAACTATGGCTACACCTTC.

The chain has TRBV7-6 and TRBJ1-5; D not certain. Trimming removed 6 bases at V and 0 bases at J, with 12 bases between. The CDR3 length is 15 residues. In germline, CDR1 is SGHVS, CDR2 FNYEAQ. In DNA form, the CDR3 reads TGTGCCAGCAGTCGAAATTGGTTTAGCAATCAGCCCCAGCATTTT. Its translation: CASSRNWFSNQPQHF.

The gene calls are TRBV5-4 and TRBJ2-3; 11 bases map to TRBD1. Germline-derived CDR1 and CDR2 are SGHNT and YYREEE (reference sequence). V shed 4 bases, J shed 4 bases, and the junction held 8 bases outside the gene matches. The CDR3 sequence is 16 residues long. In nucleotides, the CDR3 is TGTGCCAGCAGCCCCACGGACAGGGGGCTCTCAGATACGCAGTATTTT. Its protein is CASSPTDRGLSDTQYF.

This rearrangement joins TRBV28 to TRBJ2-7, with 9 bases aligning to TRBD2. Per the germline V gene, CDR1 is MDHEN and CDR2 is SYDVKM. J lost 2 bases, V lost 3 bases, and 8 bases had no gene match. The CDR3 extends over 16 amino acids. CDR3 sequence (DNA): TGTGCCAGCAGTTTCCCTCCAGCGGGAGGAACCTACGAGCAGTACTTC. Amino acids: CASSFPPAGGTYEQYF.

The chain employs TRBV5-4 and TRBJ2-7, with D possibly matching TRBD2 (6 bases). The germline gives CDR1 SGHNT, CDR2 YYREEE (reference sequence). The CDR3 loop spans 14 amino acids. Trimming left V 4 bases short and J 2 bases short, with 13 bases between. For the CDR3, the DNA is TGTGCCAGCAGCCCCGGGGGAAAACCCTACGAGCAGTACTTC. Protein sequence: CASSPGGKPYEQYF. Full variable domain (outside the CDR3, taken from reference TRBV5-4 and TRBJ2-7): ETGVTQSPTHLIKTRGQQVTLRCSSQSGHNTVSWYQQALGQGPQFIFQYYREEENGRGNFPPRFSGLQFPNYSSELNVNALELDDSALYLCASSPGGKPYEQYFGPGTRLTVT.

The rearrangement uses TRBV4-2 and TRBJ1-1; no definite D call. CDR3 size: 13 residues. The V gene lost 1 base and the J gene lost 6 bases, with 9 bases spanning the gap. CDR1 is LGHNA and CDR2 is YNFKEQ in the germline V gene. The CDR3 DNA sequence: TGTGCCAGCAGCCAAGTTTTGGGCTCTGAAGCTTTCTTT. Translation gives CASSQVLGSEAFF.

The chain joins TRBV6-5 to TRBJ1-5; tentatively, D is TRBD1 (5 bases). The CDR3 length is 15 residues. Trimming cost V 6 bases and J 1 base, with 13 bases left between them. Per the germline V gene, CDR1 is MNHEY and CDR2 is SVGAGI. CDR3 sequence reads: CASRDWRGSNQPQHF. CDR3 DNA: TGTGCCAGCAGAGATTGGAGGGGAAGCAATCAGCCCCAGCATTTT.

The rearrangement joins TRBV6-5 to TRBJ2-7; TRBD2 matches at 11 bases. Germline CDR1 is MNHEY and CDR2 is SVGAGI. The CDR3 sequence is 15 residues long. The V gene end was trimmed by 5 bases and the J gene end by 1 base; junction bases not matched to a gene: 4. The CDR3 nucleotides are TGTGCCAGCAGTACACTAGCGGGAGTTTCCTACGAGCAGTACTTC. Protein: CASSTLAGVSYEQYF.

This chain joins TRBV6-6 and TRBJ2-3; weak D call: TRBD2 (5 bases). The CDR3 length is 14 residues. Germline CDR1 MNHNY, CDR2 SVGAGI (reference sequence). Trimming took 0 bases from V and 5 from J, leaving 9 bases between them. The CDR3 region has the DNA TGTGCCAGCAGTTACTCGATGGCGGGAGATACGCAGTATTTT. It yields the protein CASSYSMAGDTQYF.

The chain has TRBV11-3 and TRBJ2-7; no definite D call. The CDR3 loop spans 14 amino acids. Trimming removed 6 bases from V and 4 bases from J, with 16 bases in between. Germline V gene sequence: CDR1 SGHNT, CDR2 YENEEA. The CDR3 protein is CASSEDGSVYEQYF. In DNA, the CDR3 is TGTGCCAGCAGTGAAGACGGATCCGTTTACGAGCAGTACTTC.

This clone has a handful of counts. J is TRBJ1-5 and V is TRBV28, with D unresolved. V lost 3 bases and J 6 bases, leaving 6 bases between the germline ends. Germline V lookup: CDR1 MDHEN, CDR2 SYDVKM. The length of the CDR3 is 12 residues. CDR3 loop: CASSFGSQPQHF. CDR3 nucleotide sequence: TGTGCCAGCAGTTTTGGTAGTCAGCCCCAGCATTTT.

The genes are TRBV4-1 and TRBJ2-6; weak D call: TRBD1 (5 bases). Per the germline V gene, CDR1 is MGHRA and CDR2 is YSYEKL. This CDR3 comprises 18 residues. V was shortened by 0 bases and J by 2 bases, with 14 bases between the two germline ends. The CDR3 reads CASSQEGIIRAGANVLTF. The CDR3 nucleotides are TGCGCCAGCAGCCAAGAGGGCATTATCAGGGCTGGGGCCAACGTCCTGACTTTC.

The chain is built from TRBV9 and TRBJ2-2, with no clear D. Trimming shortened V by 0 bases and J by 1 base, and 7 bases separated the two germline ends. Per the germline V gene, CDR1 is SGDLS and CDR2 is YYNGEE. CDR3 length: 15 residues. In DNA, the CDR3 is TGTGCCAGCAGCGTAGCTTCGGAGAACACCGGGGAGCTGTTTTTT. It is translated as CASSVASENTGELFF.

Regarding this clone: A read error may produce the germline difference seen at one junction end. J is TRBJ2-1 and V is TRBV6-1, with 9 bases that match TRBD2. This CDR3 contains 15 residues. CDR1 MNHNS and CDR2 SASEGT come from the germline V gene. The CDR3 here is CASSEDRGLASEQFF. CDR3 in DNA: TGTGCCAGCAGCGAAGATAGGGGACTAGCCAGTGAGCAGTTCTTC.

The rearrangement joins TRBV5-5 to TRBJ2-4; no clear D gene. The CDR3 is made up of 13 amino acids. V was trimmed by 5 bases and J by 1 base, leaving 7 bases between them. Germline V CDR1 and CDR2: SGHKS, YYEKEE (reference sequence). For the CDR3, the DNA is TGTGCCAGCAGGGGTTCGGCCAAAAACATTCAGTACTTC. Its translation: CASRGSAKNIQYF.

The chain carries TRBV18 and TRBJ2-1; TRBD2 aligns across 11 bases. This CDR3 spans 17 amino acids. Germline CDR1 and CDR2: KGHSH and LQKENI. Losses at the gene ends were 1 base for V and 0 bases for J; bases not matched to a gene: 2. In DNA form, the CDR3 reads TGTGCCAGCTCACCACTCGGGACTAGCGGCTCCTACAATGAGCAGTTCTTC. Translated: CASSPLGTSGSYNEQFF.

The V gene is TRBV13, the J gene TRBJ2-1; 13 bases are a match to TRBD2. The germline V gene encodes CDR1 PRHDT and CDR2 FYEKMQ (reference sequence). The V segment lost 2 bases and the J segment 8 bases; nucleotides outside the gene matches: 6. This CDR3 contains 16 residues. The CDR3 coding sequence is TGTGCCAGCAGCTTAAGGACTAGCGGGAGTGGCGATGAGCAGTTCTTC. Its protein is CASSLRTSGSGDEQFF.